A single sample is the source of the 5 T cell receptor beta chains below, sequenced in a study of T cell responses to AZD1222 COVID-19 vaccine. Sequenced by immunoSEQ multiplex PCR; TCRdb stores in-frame clones only, minus some. The data contain about 130,000 clones, about nine tenths of them singletons. Sample: peripheral blood, taken on day 0 of AZD1222 vaccination. Every receptor here comes from an adult in good health.

Comment on this clone: The identical CDR3 is also encoded by other nucleotide sequences in the sample. The V and J genes are TRBV5-1 and TRBJ2-7; maybe TRBD1 (6 bases). This CDR3 region has 13 residues. Germline V gene data show CDR1 as SGHRS and CDR2 as YFSETQ. V lost 0 bases and J 3 bases, leaving 7 bases between the germline ends. CDR3 in DNA: TGCGCCAGCAGCTTGGTAGGGGGCTACGAGCAGTACTTC. Its translation is CASSLVGGYEQYF.

This sequence joins TRBV27 and TRBJ1-2, with D perhaps TRBD1 (5 bases). Per the germline V gene, CDR1 is MNHEY and CDR2 is SMNVEV (reference sequence). Trimming shortened V by 6 bases and J by 5 bases, and 13 bases separated the two germline ends. This CDR3 has 13 amino acids. CDR3 sequence: CASSLEGLYGYTF. Written as DNA, the CDR3 is TGTGCCAGCAGCCTAGAGGGGTTGTATGGCTACACCTTC.

V gene TRBV18 combines with J gene TRBJ1-2; 10 nucleotides agree with TRBD1. J gave up 6 bases and V 6 bases, and 13 bases lay outside the gene matches. Germline CDR1 is KGHSH and CDR2 is LQKENI. The CDR3 runs to 16 residues. The CDR3 spells CASSGAIPGQGNGYTF. The CDR3 nucleotides are TGTGCCAGCTCGGGAGCTATACCGGGACAGGGGAATGGCTACACCTTC.

The rearrangement uses TRBV5-1 and TRBJ1-3; TRBD1 agrees at 7 bases. Germline-derived CDR1 and CDR2 are SGHRS and YFSETQ. V was clipped by 6 bases and J by 3 bases; unmatched bases: 3. This CDR3 is built from 13 residues. As DNA, the CDR3 is TGCGCCAGCAAAGACAGGGATGGAAACACCATATATTTT. Its translation: CASKDRDGNTIYF.

The chain uses TRBV19 and TRBJ1-1, with 10 bases aligning to TRBD1. This CDR3 is built from 16 residues. The germline V gene has CDR1 LNHDA and CDR2 SQIVND (reference sequence). Trimming took 5 bases from V and 5 from J; bases not matched to a gene: 11. CDR3 nucleotides: TGTGCCAGTAGTCCCCGACCGACAGGGGGCGAGACTGAAGCTTTCTTT. The encoded protein is CASSPRPTGGETEAFF.